The sequence of this TCR beta chain was determined in a study of PD-1 blockade in classical Hodgkin lymphoma. All the patients suffered relapse after autologous stem cell transplantation, and brentuximab vedotin exposure differed. Complete response, partial response or progressive disease was each patient's best response. The CDR3 spans 13 residues. Germline V gene lookup returns CDR1 LNHDA and CDR2 SQIVND (reference sequence). V lost 5 bases and J lost 5, with 12 bases in between. Profiled with immunoSEQ multiplex PCR; TCRdb holds only in-frame clones, not every one. The sample yields roughly 140,000 clones, about four fifths seen once.

The material was peripheral blood mononuclear cells (PBMCs), obtained before the second cycle of nivolumab. This receptor was identified in a human donor with classical Hodgkin lymphoma. The rearrangement links TRBV19 to TRBJ2-5; TRBD2 might be the D (5 bases). CDR3 protein: CASSVRGAETQYF. The CDR3 DNA is TGTGCCAGTAGTGTCCGGGGAGCGGAGACCCAGTACTTC. Full variable domain (remainder filled in from reference TRBV19 and TRBJ2-5): DGGITQSPKYLFRKEGQNVTLSCEQNLNHDAMYWYRQDPGQGLRLIYYSQIVNDFQKGDIAEGYSVSREKKESFPLTVTSAQKNPTAFYLCASSVRGAETQYFGPGTRLLVL.